This TCR beta chain was captured by sequencing in a study of cytomegalovirus exposure and HLA in healthy donors. General study points: In the analysis, some V segments, TRBV6-2 and TRBV6-3 included, were excluded as indistinguishable. Donors were assumed by presence/absence analyses to have roughly uniform sequencing depth.

About this clone: The antigen remains undetermined.

V was clipped by 4 bases and J by 4 bases; unmatched bases: 2. The CDR3 extends over 13 amino acids. Germline V CDR1 and CDR2: MGHRA, YSYEKL. PCR employed 60 Vbeta and 13 Jbeta primers. TCRdb's table, derived via immunoSEQ multiplex PCR, lists solely in-frame clones and lacks some. This table has about 190,000 clones, approximately 82% appearing once. The chain combines TRBV4-1 with TRBJ1-2; 8 bases map to TRBD1. The material sequenced was PBMCs. This clonotype was sampled from a young woman in good health and CMV-seropositive. Written as DNA, the CDR3 is TGCGCCAGCAGCCGAGGACAGGGCTATGGCTACACCTTC. Its protein product is CASSRGQGYGYTF.